These T cell receptor beta chains were read from a single sample in a study of cytomegalovirus exposure and HLA in healthy donors. Sequenced by immunoSEQ multiplex PCR; TCRdb stores in-frame clones only, minus some. In the table there are around 110,000 clones, 9% to 10% of which are singletons. The source material was PBMCs. These receptors originate from a young man in good health and CMV-seronegative. CDR3s include the opening cysteine and the closing phenylalanine or tryptophan. D genes are given only for firm matches. A clone size is listed for some rows: how often the clone was seen (once, few, many), or a class if it is expanded.

clone size: few
D gene: TRBD1
V gene: TRBV6-6
CDR3 length: 13
J gene: TRBJ1-1
CDR3 protein: CASSYRGQGEAFF
CDR3 DNA: TGTGCCAGCAGTTATAGGGGACAGGGGGAAGCTTTCTTT

clone size: few
D gene: .
V gene: TRBV7-9
CDR3 length: 13
J gene: TRBJ2-7
CDR3 protein: CASSLRDSHEQYF
CDR3 DNA: TGTGCCAGCAGCTTAAGGGACTCCCACGAGCAGTACTTC

clone size: .
D gene: TRBD1
V gene: TRBV10-3
CDR3 length: 17
J gene: TRBJ2-3
CDR3 protein: CAISEFGDRAPPDTQYF
CDR3 DNA: TGTGCCATCAGTGAGTTTGGGGACAGAGCCCCCCCAGATACGCAGTATTTT

clone size: few
D gene: .
V gene: TRBV5-1
CDR3 length: 14
J gene: TRBJ2-1
CDR3 protein: CASSSGSENNEQFF
CDR3 DNA: TGCGCCAGCAGCTCCGGGTCGGAGAATAATGAGCAGTTCTTC

clone size: .
D gene: .
V gene: TRBV6-1
CDR3 length: 14
J gene: TRBJ1-1
CDR3 protein: CASSFKREGTEAFF
CDR3 DNA: TGTGCCAGCAGTTTTAAAAGGGAGGGTACTGAAGCTTTCTTT

clone size: .
D gene: TRBD2
V gene: TRBV6-5
CDR3 length: 15
J gene: TRBJ2-5
CDR3 protein: CASSSAGGPQETQYF
CDR3 DNA: TGTGCCAGCAGTTCCGCGGGAGGGCCTCAAGAGACCCAGTACTTC

clone size: .
D gene: .
V gene: TRBV10-3
CDR3 length: 15
J gene: TRBJ2-1
CDR3 protein: CAISESHGFYNEQFF
CDR3 DNA: TGTGCCATCAGTGAATCACACGGGTTCTACAATGAGCAGTTCTTC

clone size: .
D gene: TRBD2
V gene: TRBV7-6
CDR3 length: 20
J gene: TRBJ2-2
CDR3 protein: CASSLMGEGLYKGNTGELFF
CDR3 DNA: TGTGCCAGCAGCTTAATGGGGGAGGGATTATACAAGGGGAACACCGGGGAGCTGTTTTTT

clone size: .
D gene: .
V gene: TRBV6-1
CDR3 length: 13
J gene: TRBJ1-2
CDR3 protein: CASSEGGSHGYTF
CDR3 DNA: TGTGCCAGCAGTGAAGGAGGATCCCATGGCTACACCTTC

clone size: few
D gene: TRBD1
V gene: TRBV19
CDR3 length: 13
J gene: TRBJ1-2
CDR3 protein: CATSTPWTGGYTF
CDR3 DNA: TGTGCCACGTCCACCCCATGGACAGGCGGCTACACCTTC

clone size: few
D gene: TRBD1
V gene: TRBV27
CDR3 length: 14
J gene: TRBJ1-5
CDR3 protein: CASSPGTGNQPQHF
CDR3 DNA: TGTGCCAGCAGTCCCGGGACAGGGAATCAGCCCCAGCATTTT

clone size: .
D gene: TRBD2
V gene: TRBV5-4
CDR3 length: 17
J gene: TRBJ2-3
CDR3 protein: CASSLTSGGFVADTQYF
CDR3 DNA: TGTGCCAGCAGCCTTACTAGCGGGGGGTTCGTCGCAGATACGCAGTATTTT

clone size: .
D gene: .
V gene: TRBV11-2
CDR3 length: 17
J gene: TRBJ1-3
CDR3 protein: CASSDQGPLLSGNTIYF
CDR3 DNA: TGTGCCAGCAGCGACCAGGGGCCCCTACTCTCTGGAAACACCATATATTTT

clone size: .
D gene: TRBD1
V gene: TRBV27
CDR3 length: 14
J gene: TRBJ2-5
CDR3 protein: CASSPRTGTKTQYF
CDR3 DNA: TGTGCCAGCAGTCCCCGGACAGGGACGAAGACCCAGTACTTC

clone size: .
D gene: .
V gene: TRBV10-3
CDR3 length: 12
J gene: TRBJ2-1
CDR3 protein: CAINSGTSEGIF
CDR3 DNA: TGTGCCATCAACTCCGGGACGTCGGAGGGGATCTTC

clone size: .
D gene: .
V gene: TRBV6-1
CDR3 length: 15
J gene: TRBJ2-7
CDR3 protein: CASSGEVRGGSEQYF
CDR3 DNA: TGTGCCAGCAGTGGGGAGGTTAGGGGAGGATCCGAGCAGTACTTC

clone size: .
D gene: TRBD1
V gene: TRBV5-1
CDR3 length: 15
J gene: TRBJ1-3
CDR3 protein: CASSTDRARGNTIYF
CDR3 DNA: TGCGCCAGCAGCACCGACAGGGCGAGGGGAAACACCATATATTTT

clone size: few
D gene: TRBD2
V gene: TRBV6-1
CDR3 length: 17
J gene: TRBJ2-3
CDR3 protein: CASSGTSGGHNTDTQYF
CDR3 DNA: TGTGCCAGCAGTGGTACTAGCGGGGGGCACAACACAGATACGCAGTATTTT

clone size: few
D gene: .
V gene: TRBV14
CDR3 length: 15
J gene: TRBJ2-3
CDR3 protein: CASSQLRASTDTQYF
CDR3 DNA: TGTGCCAGCAGCCAACTACGTGCTAGCACAGATACGCAGTATTTT

clone size: .
D gene: .
V gene: TRBV7-2
CDR3 length: 14
J gene: TRBJ2-3
CDR3 protein: CASSLDLFLGTQYF
CDR3 DNA: TGTGCCAGCAGCTTAGATCTCTTTCTAGGTACGCAGTATTTT

clone size: .
D gene: .
V gene: TRBV19
CDR3 length: 14
J gene: TRBJ1-5
CDR3 protein: CASGYNSVNQPQHF
CDR3 DNA: TGTGCCAGTGGTTATAACAGTGTGAATCAGCCCCAGCATTTT

clone size: .
D gene: .
V gene: TRBV5-1
CDR3 length: 13
J gene: TRBJ2-5
CDR3 protein: CASSARQEETQYF
CDR3 DNA: TGCGCCAGCAGCGCCCGACAGGAAGAGACCCAGTACTTC

clone size: few
D gene: TRBD1
V gene: TRBV6-5
CDR3 length: 15
J gene: TRBJ1-1
CDR3 protein: CASSYVGQMNTEAFF
CDR3 DNA: TGTGCCAGCAGTTACGTGGGACAGATGAACACTGAAGCTTTCTTT

clone size: few
D gene: TRBD1
V gene: TRBV5-1
CDR3 length: 18
J gene: TRBJ1-1
CDR3 protein: CASSLVGQGAGGNTEAFF
CDR3 DNA: TGCGCCAGCAGCTTAGTAGGGCAGGGGGCGGGCGGGAACACTGAAGCTTTCTTT

clone size: few
D gene: .
V gene: TRBV10-3
CDR3 length: 14
J gene: TRBJ1-1
CDR3 protein: CAISTRGENTEAFF
CDR3 DNA: TGTGCCATCAGCACCAGGGGCGAGAACACTGAAGCTTTCTTT

clone size: .
D gene: TRBD1
V gene: TRBV4-1
CDR3 length: 16
J gene: TRBJ2-5
CDR3 protein: CASSKGQGATGETQYF
CDR3 DNA: TGCGCCAGCAGCAAAGGACAGGGGGCGACAGGGGAGACCCAGTACTTC

clone size: .
D gene: TRBD1
V gene: TRBV6-1
CDR3 length: 15
J gene: TRBJ1-6
CDR3 protein: CASRATGGGSSPLHF
CDR3 DNA: TGTGCCAGCAGAGCGACAGGGGGGGGCAGTTCACCCCTCCACTTT

clone size: .
D gene: TRBD2
V gene: TRBV28
CDR3 length: 14
J gene: TRBJ2-7
CDR3 protein: CASSLGTSGYEQYF
CDR3 DNA: TGTGCCAGCAGTCTCGGGACTAGCGGCTACGAGCAGTACTTC

clone size: few
D gene: .
V gene: TRBV9
CDR3 length: 16
J gene: TRBJ2-4
CDR3 protein: CASSSRGTLGKNIQYF
CDR3 DNA: TGTGCCAGCAGCTCCCGCGGGACCCTTGGCAAAAACATTCAGTACTTC

clone size: .
D gene: .
V gene: TRBV19
CDR3 length: 10
J gene: TRBJ2-1
CDR3 protein: CASRGDEQFF
CDR3 DNA: TGTGCCAGTAGAGGGGATGAGCAGTTCTTC

clone size: few
D gene: .
V gene: TRBV6-5
CDR3 length: 15
J gene: TRBJ1-5
CDR3 protein: CASSYGEGARQPQHF
CDR3 DNA: TGTGCCAGCAGTTACGGGGAAGGGGCAAGGCAGCCCCAGCATTTT

clone size: .
D gene: .
V gene: TRBV20-1
CDR3 length: 11
J gene: TRBJ1-4
CDR3 protein: CSAKAGEKLFF
CDR3 DNA: TGCAGTGCCAAAGCAGGCGAAAAACTGTTTTTT

clone size: .
D gene: TRBD1
V gene: TRBV5-1
CDR3 length: 14
J gene: TRBJ1-2
CDR3 protein: CASSAGQGASGYTF
CDR3 DNA: TGCGCCAGCAGCGCTGGACAGGGGGCCAGTGGCTACACCTTC

clone size: .
D gene: .
V gene: TRBV7-9
CDR3 length: 16
J gene: TRBJ2-3
CDR3 protein: CASSLRAGDRTDTQYF
CDR3 DNA: TGTGCCAGCAGCCTAAGGGCAGGGGATAGGACAGATACGCAGTATTTT

clone size: few
D gene: .
V gene: TRBV7-8
CDR3 length: 15
J gene: TRBJ1-6
CDR3 protein: CASSLDGHHNSPLHF
CDR3 DNA: TGTGCCAGCAGCTTAGATGGACACCATAATTCACCCCTCCACTTT

clone size: few
D gene: TRBD1
V gene: TRBV30
CDR3 length: 14
J gene: TRBJ1-1
CDR3 protein: CAWSWGQSPTEAFF
CDR3 DNA: TGTGCCTGGAGTTGGGGACAGTCCCCCACTGAAGCTTTCTTT